This T cell receptor beta chain was retrieved from a study of sequential checkpoint blockade in melanoma. Treatment noted: randomized to nivolumab then ipilimumab (arm A) or the reverse (arm B). Only in-frame clones appear in the TCRdb table, and some are missing; sequencing was by immunoSEQ multiplex PCR. The table has about 28,000 clones, 70% to 90% seen once. The sample in question was CD8+ T cells sorted from blood (inferred from file names), obtained from a patient given nivolumab and ipilimumab in sequence. The sequence came from a human donor with melanoma.

CDR3: CASSQRQGSVFDGYTF. CDR3 DNA sequence: TGTGCCAGCAGCCAAAGACAGGGGAGTGTTTTCGATGGCTACACCTTC. V usage is TRBV9 and J usage is TRBJ1-2, with 8 nucleotides matching TRBD1. Trimming removed 4 bases from V and 6 bases from J; junction bases left unmatched: 14. The CDR3 consists of 16 residues. Germline V gene sequence: CDR1 SGDLS, CDR2 YYNGEE.